The clone carrying this T cell receptor beta chain was observed many times. Its target is unknown. The length of the CDR3 is 13 residues. CDR1 is MDHEN and CDR2 is SYDVKM in the germline V gene. Trimming stripped 8 bases from V and 0 bases from J, with 10 bases between. This record comes from a study of T cells in Graves' hyperthyroidism and ophthalmopathy. For the study at large: Peripheral blood was collected at initial diagnosis, before any treatment.

Uncontrolled infection, other autoimmune disease, pregnancy or lactation led to exclusion. The study based diagnoses on clinical symptoms, serum thyroxine and TRAb, thyroid ultrasound and orbital computed tomography. Study results and caveats: A model built on 13 V-J features separated ophthalmopathy from stable hyperthyroidism.

It was RNA transcripts that yielded the amplified TCR beta CDR3 regions. When the TCR CDR3 underwent first-round RT-PCR, the HTBI primer set was used. TCRdb called the multiplex PCR reads again in MiXCR, with one record for every CDR3 protein. The table records under 350,000 distinct CDR3 sequences, under 25% of them present only once. The chain recombines TRBV28 with TRBJ1-1, with D possibly being TRBD1 (6 bases). The sequence was obtained from a woman aged 45-65 years with Graves' hyperthyroidism. Input material: blood. Here the CDR3 reads CASWGALNTEAFF. CDR3 sequence (DNA): TGTGCCAGCTGGGGGGCATTGAACACTGAAGCTTTCTTT.